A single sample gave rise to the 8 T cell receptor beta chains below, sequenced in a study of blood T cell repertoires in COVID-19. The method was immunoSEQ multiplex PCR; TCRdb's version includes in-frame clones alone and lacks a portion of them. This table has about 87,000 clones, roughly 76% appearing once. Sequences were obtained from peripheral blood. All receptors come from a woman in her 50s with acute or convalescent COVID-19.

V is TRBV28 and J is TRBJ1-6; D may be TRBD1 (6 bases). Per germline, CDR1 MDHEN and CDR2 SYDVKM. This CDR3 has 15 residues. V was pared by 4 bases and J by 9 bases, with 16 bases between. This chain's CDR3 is CASSSGDVVLSPLHF. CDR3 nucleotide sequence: TGTGCCAGCAGTTCAGGGGATGTCGTTCTTTCACCCCTCCACTTT. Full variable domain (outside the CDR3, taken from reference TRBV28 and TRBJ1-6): DVKVTQSSRYLVKRTGEKVFLECVQDMDHENMFWYRQDPGLGLRLIYFSYDVKMKEKGDIPEGYSVSREKKERFSLILESASTNQTSMYLCASSSGDVVLSPLHFGNGTRLTVT.

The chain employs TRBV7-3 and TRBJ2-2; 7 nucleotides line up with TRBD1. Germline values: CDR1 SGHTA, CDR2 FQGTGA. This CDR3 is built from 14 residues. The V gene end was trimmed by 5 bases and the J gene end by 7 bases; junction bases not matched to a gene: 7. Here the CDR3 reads CASSVGQRSGELFF. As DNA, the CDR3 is TGTGCCAGCAGCGTGGGACAGCGCAGCGGGGAGCTGTTTTTT.

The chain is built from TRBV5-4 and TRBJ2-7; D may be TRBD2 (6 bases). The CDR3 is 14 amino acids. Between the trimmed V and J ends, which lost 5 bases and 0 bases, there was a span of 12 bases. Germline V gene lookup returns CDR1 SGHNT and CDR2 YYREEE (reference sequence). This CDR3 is CASRPDYRSYEQYF. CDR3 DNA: TGTGCCAGCAGGCCGGACTACCGCTCCTACGAGCAGTACTTC.

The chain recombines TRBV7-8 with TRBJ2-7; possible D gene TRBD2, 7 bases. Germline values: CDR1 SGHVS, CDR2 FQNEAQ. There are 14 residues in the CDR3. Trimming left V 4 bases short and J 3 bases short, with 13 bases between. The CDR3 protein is CASSWAGAGYEQYF. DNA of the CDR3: TGTGCCAGCAGCTGGGCGGGGGCTGGCTACGAGCAGTACTTC.

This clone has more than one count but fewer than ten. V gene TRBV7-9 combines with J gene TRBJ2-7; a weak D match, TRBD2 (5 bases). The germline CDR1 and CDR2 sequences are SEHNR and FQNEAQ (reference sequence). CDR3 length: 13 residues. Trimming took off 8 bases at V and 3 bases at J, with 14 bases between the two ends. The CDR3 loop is CASDQPGSYEQYF. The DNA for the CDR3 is TGTGCCAGCGATCAGCCGGGAAGCTACGAGCAGTACTTC.

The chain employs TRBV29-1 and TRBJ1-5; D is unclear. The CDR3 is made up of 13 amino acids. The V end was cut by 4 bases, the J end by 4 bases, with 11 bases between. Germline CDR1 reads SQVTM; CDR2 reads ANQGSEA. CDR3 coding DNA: TGCAGCGTTGTGGAGAACACGAATCAGCCCCAGCATTTT. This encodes CSVVENTNQPQHF.

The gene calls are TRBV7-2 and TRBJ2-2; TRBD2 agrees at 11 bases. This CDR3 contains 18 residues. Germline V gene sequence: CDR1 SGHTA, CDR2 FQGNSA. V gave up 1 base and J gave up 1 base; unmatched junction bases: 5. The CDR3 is CASSLEASGGLNTGELFF. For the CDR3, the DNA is TGTGCCAGCAGCTTAGAAGCTAGCGGGGGGCTGAACACCGGGGAGCTGTTTTTT.

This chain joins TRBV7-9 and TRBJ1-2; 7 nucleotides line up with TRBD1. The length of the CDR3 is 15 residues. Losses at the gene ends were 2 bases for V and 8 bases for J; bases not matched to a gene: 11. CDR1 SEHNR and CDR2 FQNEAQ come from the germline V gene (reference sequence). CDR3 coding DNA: TGTGCCAGCAGCTTATATCGGGACAGCGTGAGAGGCTACACCTTC. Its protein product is CASSLYRDSVRGYTF. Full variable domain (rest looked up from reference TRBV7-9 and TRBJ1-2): DTGVSQNPRHKITKRGQNVTFRCDPISEHNRLYWYRQTLGQGPEFLTYFQNEAQLEKSRLLSDRFSAERPKGSFSTLEIQRTEQGDSAMYLCASSLYRDSVRGYTFGSGTRLTVV.